This TCR beta chain is drawn from a study of metastatic and nonmetastatic thyroid tumors. Study summary: Across blood and tumor or nodule tissue, repertoires from malignant and benign thyroid patients were compared with one another.

The entire patient cohort was treatment-naive prior to thyroid surgery. Relative to its sample, this clone is medium-sized. Antigen unknown. Study-level points and caveats: Benign nodules were reported to have significantly lower TCR beta diversity than malignant thyroid tumors, in blood and tumor.

Methods used by the authors: Researchers built a distant-metastasis classifier for papillary thyroid cancer that drew on CDR3 differences across clinicopathological groups. TCRdb re-called the PCR reads through MiXCR. The V and J calls and clone size come from TCRdb's table, not from the authors' own analysis. In the table there are about 16,000 clones, about 32% of which are singletons. Sequenced: tumor tissue. This receptor was obtained from a female donor with papillary thyroid cancer or a benign thyroid nodule (not recorded which). Some clones in this sample may be carry-over from other donors' samples.

CDR3 nucleotides: TGTGCCAGTAACGGACTAGCGAGGGGGGATACGCAGTATTTT. Its protein product is CASNGLARGDTQYF. The rearrangement uses TRBV19 and TRBJ2-3, with 9 bases matching TRBD2. Looked up from germline, CDR1 is LNHDA and CDR2 is SQIVND (reference sequence). The V segment lost 7 bases and the J segment 6 bases; nucleotides outside the gene matches: 8. There are 14 residues in the CDR3.